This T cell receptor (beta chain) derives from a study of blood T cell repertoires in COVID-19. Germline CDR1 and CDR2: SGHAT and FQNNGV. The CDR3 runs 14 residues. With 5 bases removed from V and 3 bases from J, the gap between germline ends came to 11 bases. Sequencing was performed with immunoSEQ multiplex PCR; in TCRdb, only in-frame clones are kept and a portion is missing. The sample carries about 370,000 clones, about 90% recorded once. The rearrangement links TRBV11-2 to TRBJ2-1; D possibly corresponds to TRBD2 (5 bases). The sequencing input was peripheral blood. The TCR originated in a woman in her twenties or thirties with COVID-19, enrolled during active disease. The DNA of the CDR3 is TGTGCCAGCAGCACTAGGATTGGCTACAATGAGCAGTTCTTC. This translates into CASSTRIGYNEQFF.